These 24 T cell receptor beta chains were sequenced from one sample in a study of cytomegalovirus exposure and HLA in healthy donors. The PCR ran on 60 Vbeta and 13 Jbeta primers. TCRdb's copy holds only in-frame clones and misses some; the assay was immunoSEQ multiplex PCR. The sample carries about 94,000 clones, 6.5% to 8% recorded once. The specimen was PBMCs. The source is a man between 45 and 60 years old in good health and CMV-seronegative.

V usage is TRBV29-1 and J usage is TRBJ2-1; 7 bases fit TRBD2. The CDR3 is 13 amino acids. The germline V gene has CDR1 SQVTM and CDR2 ANQGSEA. With V trimmed by 8 bases and J by 3 bases, 7 bases remained unmatched. CDR3 in amino acids: CSTKGDYYNEQFF. DNA of the CDR3: TGCAGCACAAAAGGGGACTACTACAATGAGCAGTTCTTC.

The V call is TRBV18, the J call TRBJ1-1; D gene ambiguous. Deletions cut 3 bases from V and 1 base from J, with 9 bases between. This CDR3 spans 14 amino acids. CDR1 and CDR2 (germline): KGHSH, LQKENI. CDR3 in amino acids: CASSPAGANTEAFF. CDR3 nucleotide sequence: TGTGCCAGCTCACCTGCGGGCGCGAACACTGAAGCTTTCTTT.

The table lists this clone with a few counts. V is TRBV6-5 and J is TRBJ2-1; 9 bases align to TRBD2. Trimming removed 3 bases from V and 7 bases from J; junction bases left unmatched: 4. Germline CDR1 is MNHEY and CDR2 is SVGAGI. CDR3 length: 14 residues. The CDR3 DNA reads as TGTGCCAGCAGTTATGGCGGGAGGGGAAATGAGCAGTTCTTC. Translating gives CASSYGGRGNEQFF.

J is TRBJ1-2 and V is TRBV27; no definite D call. V lost 2 bases and J lost 1, with 11 bases in between. CDR1 is MNHEY, CDR2 SMNVEV, per germline (reference sequence). This CDR3 spans 15 amino acids. The CDR3 reads CASSLGQIINYGYTF. The CDR3 bases are TGTGCCAGCAGTTTAGGGCAGATTATTAACTATGGCTACACCTTC.

This clone was observed a handful of times. V usage is TRBV19 and J usage is TRBJ1-5; possibly TRBD1 for D (5 bases). The CDR3 is made up of 13 amino acids. Germline assignment: CDR1 LNHDA and CDR2 SQIVND (reference sequence). Deletions cut 2 bases from V and 6 bases from J, with 8 bases between. The CDR3 reads CASSIKGPQPQHF. DNA of the CDR3: TGTGCCAGTAGTATAAAGGGGCCTCAGCCCCAGCATTTT.

At least ten counts were recorded for this clone. The chain carries TRBV9 and TRBJ1-1; 8 bases are a match to TRBD1. Germline values: CDR1 SGDLS, CDR2 YYNGEE. The J segment lost 1 base and the V segment lost 4 bases, leaving 15 bases of the junction unmatched. The CDR3 consists of 18 residues. The CDR3 loop is CASSPRGQGRDANTEAFF. The CDR3, as DNA: TGTGCCAGCAGCCCCCGAGGACAGGGTCGGGATGCGAACACTGAAGCTTTCTTT.

This clone was counted between two and nine times. The chain recombines TRBV15 with TRBJ2-3; tentatively, D is TRBD1 (5 bases). Per the germline V gene, CDR1 is LNHNV and CDR2 is YYDKDF (reference sequence). This CDR3 contains 18 residues. V shed 0 bases and J shed 2 bases, with 18 bases lying between them. CDR3 amino acids: CATSRDTAGSFYTDTQYF. The CDR3 nucleotides are TGTGCCACCAGCAGAGATACGGCAGGGTCCTTCTACACAGATACGCAGTATTTT.

The V gene is TRBV5-1, the J gene TRBJ2-2; D unresolved. V was trimmed by 0 bases and J by 0 bases, leaving 6 bases between them. This CDR3 comprises 15 residues. The V gene's germline CDR1 is SGHRS and CDR2 YFSETQ. The CDR3 DNA reads as TGCGCCAGCAGCTTGGTAGCACCGAACACCGGGGAGCTGTTTTTT. Its translation is CASSLVAPNTGELFF.

This clone was seen a handful of times. The chain is built from TRBV10-2 and TRBJ1-5; 7 bases align to TRBD1. Germline CDR1 is WSHSY and CDR2 is SAAADI. The CDR3 consists of 15 residues. With 6 bases clipped from V and 6 bases from J, the junction kept 11 bases outside the gene matches. The CDR3 DNA reads as TGCGCCAGCAGCCGGGACAGCCGAGAGGGTCAGCCCCAGCATTTT. Translating it yields CASSRDSREGQPQHF.

This clone was counted between two and nine times. The V gene is TRBV7-3, the J gene TRBJ2-6; 11 bases line up with TRBD1. Trimming removed 3 bases from V and 2 bases from J; junction bases left unmatched: 6. The CDR3 is 18 residues long. Looked up from germline, CDR1 is SGHTA and CDR2 is FQGTGA. CDR3 bases: TGTGCCAGCAGCTTGGGACAGGGGGTCGTTACTGGGGCCAACGTCCTGACTTTC. It encodes CASSLGQGVVTGANVLTF. Full variable domain (rest looked up from reference TRBV7-3 and TRBJ2-6): GAGVSQTPSNKVTEKGKYVELRCDPISGHTALYWYRQSLGQGPEFLIYFQGTGAADDSGLPNDRFFAVRPEGSVSTLKIQRTERGDSAVYLCASSLGQGVVTGANVLTFGAGSRLTVL.

The genes are TRBV7-6 and TRBJ1-6; D is ambiguous. CDR1 is SGHVS and CDR2 is FNYEAQ in the germline V gene. The CDR3 loop spans 14 amino acids. V was cut by 3 bases and J by 5 bases, with 8 bases left in between. The CDR3: CASSFGQDNSPLHF. Here the CDR3 DNA reads TGTGCCAGCAGCTTTGGCCAGGATAATTCACCCCTCCACTTT.

This clone was detected only a few times. The chain carries TRBV7-3 and TRBJ2-2; D possibly corresponds to TRBD1 (6 bases). The ends were cut back, 1 base at V and 8 bases at J, with 11 bases in the middle. This CDR3 is built from 14 residues. Germline V lookup: CDR1 SGHTA, CDR2 FQGTGA. The CDR3 sequence is CASSLNRDGGELFF. CDR3 DNA sequence: TGTGCCAGCAGCTTAAACAGGGATGGGGGGGAGCTGTTTTTT.

CDR3 amino acids: CATQAGGADTQYF. The CDR3 DNA reads as TGTGCCACTCAAGCGGGGGGGGCAGATACGCAGTATTTT. The gene calls are TRBV27 and TRBJ2-3; 10 bases agree with TRBD2. This CDR3 is built from 13 residues. Germline trimming cut 10 bases from V and 4 bases from J; bases unmatched to any gene: 5. CDR1 is MNHEY and CDR2 is SMNVEV in the germline V gene (reference sequence).

The CDR3 DNA is TGTGCCAGCAGAAATCAGGGTGGCGCCACTGAAGCTTTCTTT. Translating gives CASRNQGGATEAFF. The chain uses TRBV27 and TRBJ1-1; D is possibly TRBD1 (5 bases). The CDR3 has 14 amino acids. CDR1 and CDR2 (germline): MNHEY, SMNVEV (reference sequence). V was pared by 6 bases and J by 4 bases, with 15 bases between.

This clone came up a few times. This sequence joins TRBV5-5 and TRBJ2-5; perhaps TRBD1 as D (6 bases). The CDR3 covers 14 residues. The germline CDR1 and CDR2 sequences are SGHKS and YYEKEE (reference sequence). V lost 0 bases and J 4 bases, leaving 10 bases between the germline ends. CDR3 in amino acids: CASSLGGGSETQYF. CDR3 DNA: TGTGCCAGCAGCTTGGGAGGGGGTTCAGAGACCCAGTACTTC.

Only a few counts were recorded for this clone. This chain uses TRBV9 with TRBJ2-2, with a possible D match to TRBD1 (6 bases). V was trimmed by 3 bases and J by 0 bases, leaving 9 bases between them. The germline V gene has CDR1 SGDLS and CDR2 YYNGEE. This CDR3 region has 15 residues. The CDR3 here is CASSARDTNTGELFF. CDR3 in DNA: TGTGCCAGCAGCGCCCGGGACACGAACACCGGGGAGCTGTTTTTT. The full variable domain, completed using reference TRBV9 and TRBJ2-2, is DSGVTQTPKHLITATGQRVTLRCSPRSGDLSVYWYQQSLDQGLQFLIQYYNGEERAKGNILERFSAQQFPDLHSELNLSSLELGDSALYFCASSARDTNTGELFFGEGSRLTVL.

Concerning this clone: Sequence at one end of the junction differs from germline and may be a read error. The CDR3 region has the DNA TGTGCCAGAAGTTCCGAATCGACAGGGAAACCTTTCTTT. Translation: CARSSESTGKPFF. The chain links TRBV6-5 to TRBJ1-1, with 7 bases that match TRBD1. In germline, CDR1 is MNHEY, CDR2 SVGAGI. The CDR3 totals 13 residues.

This clone was seen more than once but under ten times. V usage is TRBV7-2 and J usage is TRBJ2-7; 12 bases agree with TRBD2. The germline V gene encodes CDR1 SGHTA and CDR2 FQGNSA. Trimming removed 6 bases from V and 6 bases from J; junction bases left unmatched: 6. The CDR3 runs to 14 residues. CDR3 sequence (DNA): TGTGCCAGCAGGACTAGCGGGGGTGAGGGCGAGCAGTACGTC. It codes for CASRTSGGEGEQYV.

This clone has more than one count but fewer than ten. The rearrangement links TRBV7-9 to TRBJ2-1; 14 nucleotides line up with TRBD2. V gave up 5 bases and J gave up 3 bases; unmatched junction bases: 12. The CDR3 sequence is 19 residues long. The germline gives CDR1 SEHNR, CDR2 FQNEAQ (reference sequence). CDR3 nucleotides: TGTGCCAGCAGCCCTCTGACTAGCGGGAGGGCCACGATCTACAATGAGCAGTTCTTC. Translation: CASSPLTSGRATIYNEQFF.

This clone was detected only a few times. The chain carries TRBV19 and TRBJ2-1; 9 bases fit TRBD1. With 5 bases clipped from V and 12 bases from J, the junction kept 8 bases outside the gene matches. Germline loops: CDR1 LNHDA, CDR2 SQIVND (reference sequence). The CDR3 is made up of 13 amino acids. The CDR3 spells CASSPGQGGRQFF. DNA of the CDR3: TGTGCCAGTAGTCCGGGACAGGGAGGCAGGCAGTTCTTC.

The J gene is TRBJ2-7, the V gene TRBV13, with TRBD1 matching over 11 bases. The V gene's germline CDR1 is PRHDT and CDR2 FYEKMQ (reference sequence). This CDR3 contains 15 residues. Unmatched junction bases numbered 4, after V lost 0 bases and J lost 6 bases. CDR3 loop: CASSLGDRGRAEQYF. As DNA, the CDR3 is TGTGCCAGCAGCTTAGGGGACAGGGGGCGAGCCGAGCAGTACTTC. Variable domain in full (rest from reference TRBV13 and TRBJ2-7): AAGVIQSPRHLIKEKRETATLKCYPIPRHDTVYWYQQGPGQDPQFLISFYEKMQSDKGSIPDRFSAQQFSDYHSELNMSSLELGDSALYFCASSLGDRGRAEQYFGPGTRLTVT.

The rearrangement uses TRBV19 and TRBJ1-2; D gene uncertain. V lost 5 bases and J 8 bases, leaving 9 bases between the germline ends. The CDR3 is made up of 11 amino acids. CDR1 is LNHDA, CDR2 SQIVND, per germline (reference sequence). The CDR3 protein is CASSFRGGYTF. CDR3 nucleotides: TGTGCCAGTAGTTTCCGCGGCGGCTACACCTTC.

This clone was recorded a few times. The J gene is TRBJ1-4, the V gene TRBV19; 11 positions match TRBD1. The CDR3 totals 14 residues. Trimming removed 9 bases from V and 4 bases from J; junction bases left unmatched: 4. Germline V lookup: CDR1 LNHDA, CDR2 SQIVND (reference sequence). This CDR3 reads CASEGQGVNEKLFF. The CDR3, as DNA: TGTGCCAGCGAGGGACAGGGGGTTAATGAAAAACTGTTTTTT.

The chain recombines TRBV5-1 with TRBJ2-1, with TRBD2 matching over 10 bases. The CDR3 is 15 amino acids. CDR1 SGHRS and CDR2 YFSETQ come from the germline V gene. With V trimmed by 2 bases and J by 6 bases, 5 bases remained unmatched. Here the CDR3 reads CASSFSLAGVNEQFF. In DNA form, the CDR3 reads TGCGCCAGCAGCTTTAGCCTAGCGGGAGTCAATGAGCAGTTCTTC. Looking up the rest from reference TRBV5-1 and TRBJ2-1 gives the full variable domain: KAGVTQTPRYLIKTRGQQVTLSCSPISGHRSVSWYQQTPGQGLQFLFEYFSETQRNKGNFPGRFSGRQFSNSRSEMNVSTLELGDSALYLCASSFSLAGVNEQFFGPGTRLTVL.